Described below is a single TCR beta chain sequence and its context. The source of the sample is a study of shared clonotypes between healthy human individuals. The CDR3 runs 17 residues. Germline V CDR1 and CDR2: LGHNA, YSLEER. V gave up 0 bases and J gave up 1 base, with 14 bases separating them. Method: immunoSEQ multiplex PCR; TCRdb's copy keeps in-frame clones and lacks some. The table includes approximately 500,000 clones, approximately 79% detected once. V usage is TRBV4-3 and J usage is TRBJ2-3, with D possibly matching TRBD2 (7 bases). The source is a woman aged 40 to 50 in good health. Some clones in this sample may be carry-over from other donors' samples. The material sequenced was PBMCs. CDR3 region: CASSQDGGGSGTDTQYF. CDR3 DNA sequence: TGCGCCAGCAGCCAAGATGGGGGCGGGAGCGGCACAGATACGCAGTATTTT.